This passage covers 27 T cell receptor beta chains from one sample sequenced in a study of radiotherapy plus CTLA-4 blockade in lung cancer. This table comes from immunoSEQ multiplex PCR, and its TCRdb copy is limited to in-frame clones, with some not included. The top ten hold about a quarter of the sample, which has some 40,000 clones, nearly 80% seen once. Sequencing was performed on peripheral blood, taken from a patient treated with radiotherapy plus ipilimumab. These receptors originate from a human donor with non-small cell lung cancer that progressed on radiotherapy plus ipilimumab.

The chain recombines TRBV7-9 with TRBJ2-2; TRBD1 aligns across 7 bases. Germline V gives CDR1 SEHNR, CDR2 FQNEAQ (reference sequence). V gave up 0 bases and J gave up 3 bases; unmatched junction bases: 4. The CDR3 is 16 amino acids. The CDR3 sequence is CASSLARGGDTGELFF. The CDR3 DNA follows: TGTGCCAGCAGCTTAGCCCGAGGGGGCGACACCGGGGAGCTGTTTTTT.

The chain carries TRBV27 and TRBJ2-7, with 9 positions matching TRBD2. CDR3 length: 16 residues. From germline, CDR1 is MNHEY and CDR2 SMNVEV (reference sequence). With 6 bases clipped from V and 0 bases from J, the junction kept 9 bases outside the gene matches. CDR3 bases: TGTGCCAGCAGATCTTTGAGCGGGGGGAACTCCTACGAGCAGTACTTC. Residues: CASRSLSGGNSYEQYF.

The DNA for the CDR3 is TGTGCCAGTGGACAGGGGGCGTCCTTGGCTCCTGAAGCTTTCTTT. Translation gives CASGQGASLAPEAFF. The gene calls are TRBV6-1 and TRBJ1-1; TRBD1 agrees at 11 bases. Germline trimming cut 9 bases from V and 6 bases from J; bases unmatched to any gene: 12. This CDR3 region has 15 residues. Germline CDR1 is MNHNS and CDR2 is SASEGT.

The chain recombines TRBV2 with TRBJ1-1; no firm D call. Deletions cut 8 bases from V and 4 bases from J, with 11 bases between. The CDR3 totals 12 residues. Germline V gene data show CDR1 as SNHLY and CDR2 as FYNNEI. CDR3 loop: CASALESTEAFF. The CDR3 nucleotides read TGTGCCAGCGCCCTGGAGAGCACTGAAGCTTTCTTT.

This chain connects TRBV7-9 to TRBJ1-5, with D possibly matching TRBD1 (5 bases). V was shortened by 5 bases and J by 0 bases, with 11 bases between the two germline ends. The length of the CDR3 is 15 residues. Germline CDR1 SEHNR, CDR2 FQNEAQ (reference sequence). CDR3 sequence reads: CASSMEGISNQPQHF. CDR3 in DNA: TGTGCCAGCAGCATGGAGGGGATTAGCAATCAGCCCCAGCATTTT.

In its sample, this clone was seen once. V and J are TRBV5-1 and TRBJ2-3; 10 bases align to TRBD2. CDR1 is SGHRS, CDR2 YFSETQ, per germline. The ends lost 4 bases at V and 0 bases at J; junction bases unmatched: 14. This CDR3 is 19 amino acids long. The CDR3 DNA follows: TGCGCCAGCAGCCCCTGGCCCTGGGCACTAGCGGGGAGCACAGATACGCAGTATTTT. It encodes CASSPWPWALAGSTDTQYF.

This clone was observed a few times. The V and J genes are TRBV28 and TRBJ2-7; D remains ambiguous. Looked up from germline, CDR1 is MDHEN and CDR2 is SYDVKM. The length of the CDR3 is 12 residues. V was pared by 2 bases and J by 6 bases, with 8 bases between. The CDR3 DNA is TGTGCCAGCAGTTTACCGGTTGGCGAGCAGTACTTC. Encoded protein: CASSLPVGEQYF.

The chain links TRBV18 to TRBJ1-2, with D maybe TRBD1 (5 bases). The CDR3 is 13 residues long. Germline V gives CDR1 KGHSH, CDR2 LQKENI. V lost 0 bases and J lost 8, with 10 bases in between. CDR3 bases: TGTGCCAGCTCACCACCAGGGGAAAGGGGCTACACCTTC. Amino acid sequence: CASSPPGERGYTF. Complete variable domain (other parts from reference TRBV18 and TRBJ1-2): NAGVMQNPRHLVRRRGQEARLRCSPMKGHSHVYWYRQLPEEGLKFMVYLQKENIIDESGMPKERFSAEFPKEGPSILRIQQVVRGDSAAYFCASSPPGERGYTFGSGTRLTVV.

This clone has a handful of counts. One end of the junction is discordant with germline, which a read error may explain. The V and J genes are TRBV7-7 and TRBJ2-1; 7 nucleotides line up with TRBD2. CDR1 and CDR2 from the germline V gene are SSHAT and FNYEAQ (reference sequence). The CDR3 is 16 amino acids. CDR3 sequence: CASSKGRGISYNEQFF. The CDR3 DNA sequence: TGTGCTAGCAGCAAGGGGCGGGGGATATCCTACAATGAGCAGTTCTTC.

In DNA, the CDR3 is TGTGCCAGCAGTTTCGGGCGGGGGGGTAACTACGAGCAGTACTTC. This encodes CASSFGRGGNYEQYF. The chain combines TRBV27 with TRBJ2-7, with TRBD2 matching over 9 bases. The trim removed 3 bases at V and 3 bases at J, leaving 6 bases unmatched. The CDR3 loop spans 15 amino acids. Germline CDR1 MNHEY, CDR2 SMNVEV (reference sequence).

The chain employs TRBV19 and TRBJ1-5, with D possibly matching TRBD1 (6 bases). The ends were cut back, 3 bases at V and 6 bases at J, with 12 bases in the middle. Germline V gene sequence: CDR1 LNHDA, CDR2 SQIVND (reference sequence). The CDR3 length is 14 residues. The CDR3 coding sequence is TGTGCCAGTAGTATCCCAGGGGCCCTTCAGCCCCAGCATTTT. It yields the protein CASSIPGALQPQHF.

The rearrangement joins TRBV27 to TRBJ2-5, with D maybe TRBD1 (5 bases). The tail of the sequence fits TRBJ2-7 better, so the J call may be wrong. The CDR3 contains 14 residues. The V gene's germline CDR1 is MNHEY and CDR2 SMNVEV (reference sequence). The DNA of the CDR3 is TGTGCCAGCAAGGAACAGGCCCCCTCCTACGAGCAGTACTTC. Residues: CASKEQAPSYEQYF.

The V gene is TRBV7-3, the J gene TRBJ1-1, with unresolved D. Germline CDR1 SGHTA, CDR2 FQGTGA. Trimming shortened V by 1 base and J by 1 base, and 10 bases separated the two germline ends. This CDR3 comprises 15 residues. The CDR3 sequence: CASSLSHSQNTEAFF. The CDR3 coding sequence is TGTGCCAGCAGCTTAAGCCACAGCCAGAACACTGAAGCTTTCTTT.

The V gene is TRBV10-1, the J gene TRBJ1-3, with D perhaps matching TRBD1 (5 bases). The CDR3 has 13 amino acids. Germline V gene data show CDR1 as WNHNN and CDR2 as SYGVQD (reference sequence). The CDR3 region is CASSQGSGNTIYF. CDR3 in DNA: TGCGCGAGCTCCCAGGGATCTGGAAACACCATATATTTT.

The gene calls are TRBV10-3 and TRBJ1-1; tentative D call: TRBD1 (6 bases). The V end lost 7 bases, the J end lost 1 base, and 7 bases lay between the germline ends. Germline CDR1 is ENHRY and CDR2 is SYGVKD. The CDR3 totals 12 residues. CDR3: CAIKGGNTEAFF. The CDR3 coding sequence is TGTGCCATCAAAGGGGGGAACACTGAAGCTTTCTTT.

The CDR3 DNA is TGTGCCAGCAGTACAGGGGGCGGTCGCAATCAGCCCCAGCATTTT. Translating it yields CASSTGGGRNQPQHF. The chain is built from TRBV25-1 and TRBJ1-5; TRBD1 aligns across 9 bases. With V trimmed by 5 bases and J by 2 bases, 4 bases remained unmatched. The CDR3 totals 15 residues. Germline assignment: CDR1 MGHDK and CDR2 SYGVNS.

The V call is TRBV29-1, the J call TRBJ2-3, with 16 bases fitting TRBD2. The CDR3 extends over 16 amino acids. Germline-derived CDR1 and CDR2 are SQVTM and ANQGSEA. Trimming took 7 bases from V and 2 from J; bases not matched to a gene: 6. CDR3 nucleotide sequence: TGCAGCGCAGCGGGACTAGCGGGGGGGATCACAGATACGCAGTATTTT. Amino acid sequence: CSAAGLAGGITDTQYF.

The rearrangement joins TRBV10-1 to TRBJ2-3; 7 bases align to TRBD2. Germline V lookup: CDR1 WNHNN, CDR2 SYGVQD (reference sequence). The V gene end was trimmed by 4 bases and the J gene end by 2 bases; junction bases not matched to a gene: 6. This CDR3 region has 15 residues. CDR3: CASSVGTSDTDTQYF. The CDR3 DNA reads as TGCGCCAGCAGTGTAGGAACTAGCGACACAGATACGCAGTATTTT.

The rearrangement uses TRBV9 and TRBJ1-4; 12 bases are shared with TRBD1. The trim removed 3 bases at V and 1 base at J, leaving 4 bases unmatched. From germline, CDR1 is SGDLS and CDR2 YYNGEE. CDR3 size: 17 residues. The CDR3 nucleotides are TGTGCCAGCAGCGCCGGGACAGGGGGCCTAACTAATGAAAAACTGTTTTTT. Its protein product is CASSAGTGGLTNEKLFF.

V is TRBV11-2 and J is TRBJ1-2, with 8 nucleotides matching TRBD1. This CDR3 region has 15 residues. Germline V gene sequence: CDR1 SGHAT, CDR2 FQNNGV. V was pared by 5 bases and J by 1 base, with 6 bases of the junction left unmatched. The CDR3 DNA reads TGTGCCAGCAGCCCGGCAGGGGGCAATAACTATGGCTACACCTTC. Protein sequence: CASSPAGGNNYGYTF.

The J gene is TRBJ2-2, the V gene TRBV5-1, with TRBD1 identical over 9 bases. This CDR3 is 16 amino acids long. J lost 1 base, V lost 4 bases, and 5 bases had no gene match. The germline V gene has CDR1 SGHRS and CDR2 YFSETQ. For the CDR3, the DNA is TGCGCCAGCAGCGTGGGACAGGGCGGGAACACCGGGGAGCTGTTTTTT. Its translation: CASSVGQGGNTGELFF.

The V gene is TRBV7-2, the J gene TRBJ2-5; TRBD2 matches at 12 bases. The CDR3 runs 16 residues. V shed 3 bases, J shed 7 bases, and the junction held 9 bases outside the gene matches. From germline, CDR1 is SGHTA and CDR2 FQGNSA. The CDR3 region is CASSLASGGAYVTQYF. The CDR3 bases are TGTGCCAGCAGCTTGGCTAGCGGGGGGGCTTACGTGACCCAGTACTTC.

This clone has a single count. The junction and the germline gene differ at one end; a read error may be behind it. The chain has TRBV4-2 and TRBJ1-1; 8 nucleotides match TRBD1. In germline, CDR1 is LGHNA, CDR2 YNFKEQ. CDR3 length equals 13 residues. The CDR3 DNA reads TGTGCCAGCAGCCAAGTTGAAGGGACAGGATTAGGCTTT. This codes for CASSQVEGTGLGF.

This clone was seen only once. The J gene is TRBJ2-5, the V gene TRBV4-1; 10 bases are a match to TRBD2. Germline CDR1 reads MGHRA; CDR2 reads YSYEKL. This CDR3 spans 14 amino acids. Losses at the gene ends were 3 bases for V and 5 bases for J; bases not matched to a gene: 3. DNA for the CDR3: TGCGCCAGCAGCCAGGGACTAGCGTTGGAGACCCAGTACTTC. The encoded protein is CASSQGLALETQYF.

The V gene is TRBV4-1, the J gene TRBJ2-2, with 10 bases fitting TRBD2. The CDR3 extends over 19 amino acids. Germline V gene lookup returns CDR1 MGHRA and CDR2 YSYEKL. After removal of 6 bases from V and 0 bases from J, the junction contained 13 bases not matched to a gene. CDR3 in DNA: TGCGCCAGCAGGAAAGCGCCAGCGGGGGGGTTCGCGAACACCGGGGAGCTGTTTTTT. Translation: CASRKAPAGGFANTGELFF.

The V call is TRBV7-6, the J call TRBJ1-6; 7 nucleotides agree with TRBD1. This CDR3 has 14 residues. Germline CDR1 SGHVS, CDR2 FNYEAQ. V trimming: 6 bases; J trimming: 9 bases; junction bases outside the gene matches: 8. CDR3 sequence: CASRNTGAGSPLHF. In DNA, the CDR3 is TGTGCCAGCAGGAACACAGGGGCGGGTTCACCCCTCCACTTT.

As concerns this clone: Relative to the germline gene, one junction end is altered; a read error may explain this. The sample carries other DNA sequences with the same CDR3. The rearrangement uses TRBV4-1 and TRBJ2-1, with D uncertain. The CDR3 has 14 amino acids. Germline assignment: CDR1 MGHRA and CDR2 YSYEKL. Here the CDR3 reads CASSQDPLYNEQFF. CDR3 bases: TGCGCCAGCAGTCAAGATCCCCTCTACAATGAGCAGTTCTTC.